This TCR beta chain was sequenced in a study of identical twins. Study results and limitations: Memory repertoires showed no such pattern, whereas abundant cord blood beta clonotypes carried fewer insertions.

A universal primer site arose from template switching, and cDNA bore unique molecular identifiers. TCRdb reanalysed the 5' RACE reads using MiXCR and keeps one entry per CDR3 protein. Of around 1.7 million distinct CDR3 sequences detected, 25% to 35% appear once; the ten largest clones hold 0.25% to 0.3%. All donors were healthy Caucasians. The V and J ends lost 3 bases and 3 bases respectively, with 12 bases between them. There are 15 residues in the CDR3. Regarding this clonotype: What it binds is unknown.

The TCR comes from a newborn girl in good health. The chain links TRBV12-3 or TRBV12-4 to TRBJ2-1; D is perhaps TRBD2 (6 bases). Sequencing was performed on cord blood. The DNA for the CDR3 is TGTGCCAGCAGTTTGGGACTTACCTTCTACAATGAGCAGTTCTTC. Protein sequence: CASSLGLTFYNEQFF.